The sequence of this T cell receptor beta chain was determined in a study of blood T cell repertoires in COVID-19. Overall study: PBMCs, B-cell-depleted T cells, or T cells were the source of the cDNA or gDNA that made up the material.

Ages ranged from about 18 to 89 years, with residence in about 24 US areas. Resolution of symptoms, clearance, or two negative PCRs was present in recovered Cohort 3 donors. Under the authors' procedure: For nucleated cells, counts were estimated from reference gene primer amplification. The table came from immunoSEQ multiplex PCR; TCRdb's copy has only in-frame clones and leaves some out. The V and J calls and clone size are taken from that table; D and trimming were inferred from the DNA. This sample has some 330,000 clones, with 65% to 90% found just once. Sequenced input: PBMCs or T cells enriched from blood (not recorded which). This sequence originates from a man younger than 45 who had recovered from COVID-19.

The CDR3 spells CASSDPGQARDGYTF. In DNA, the CDR3 is TGTGCCAGCAGTGACCCGGGACAGGCAAGGGACGGCTACACCTTC. V gene TRBV6-1 combines with J gene TRBJ1-2; 8 positions agree with TRBD1. V trimming: 3 bases; J trimming: 8 bases; junction bases outside the gene matches: 11. CDR1 MNHNS and CDR2 SASEGT come from the germline V gene. This CDR3 comprises 15 residues.